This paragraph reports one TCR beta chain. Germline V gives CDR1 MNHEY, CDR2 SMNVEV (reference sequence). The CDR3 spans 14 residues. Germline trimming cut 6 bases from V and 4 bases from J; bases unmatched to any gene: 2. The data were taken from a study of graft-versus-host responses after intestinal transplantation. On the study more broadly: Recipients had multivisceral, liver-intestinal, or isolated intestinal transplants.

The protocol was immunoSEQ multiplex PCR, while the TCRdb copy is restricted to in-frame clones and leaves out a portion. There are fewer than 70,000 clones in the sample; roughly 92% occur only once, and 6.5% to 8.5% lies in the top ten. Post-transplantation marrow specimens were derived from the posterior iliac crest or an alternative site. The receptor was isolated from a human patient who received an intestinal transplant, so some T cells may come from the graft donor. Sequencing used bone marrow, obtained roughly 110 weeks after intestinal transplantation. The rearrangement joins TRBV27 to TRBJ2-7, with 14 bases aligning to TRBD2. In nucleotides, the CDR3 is TGTGCCAGCAGGGGACTAGCGGGAGTGTACGAGCAGTACTTC. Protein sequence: CASRGLAGVYEQYF.